The 20 T cell receptor beta chains in this list originate from one sample, sequenced in a study of control samples from healthy donors and cancer patients (dated by TCRdb to the early 2020s). The library came from the immunoSEQ multiplex PCR assay. TCRdb re-hosts the immuneACCESS table, in-frame sequences only. Its copies lack some clones; in the studies checked, an unresolved V gene accounts for under half of them, and the cause for the rest is not known. Present in this sample are 130,000 or so clones, about 89% of which were seen just once. The leading ten clones occupy approximately 6.8% of the sample. What was sequenced was blood. The receptors shown here come from a man younger than 35 in good health.

The rearrangement links TRBV14 to TRBJ2-5; D remains ambiguous. V gave up 0 bases and J gave up 1 base, with 9 bases separating them. Per germline, CDR1 SGHDN and CDR2 FVKESK. The CDR3 has 15 amino acids. The CDR3 is CASSQEWAVQETQYF. The CDR3 bases are TGTGCCAGCAGCCAAGAGTGGGCAGTCCAAGAGACCCAGTACTTC.

The sample holds a few counts of this clone. The chain has TRBV6-2 or TRBV6-3 and TRBJ2-4; 8 bases fit TRBD1. The germline V gene encodes CDR1 MNHEY and CDR2 SVGEGT. The junction had 18 bases not matched to a gene; V was cut back by 2 bases and J by 15 bases. The CDR3 extends over 16 amino acids. The DNA for the CDR3 is TGTGCCAGCAGTTACGGACGTCCGGGACAGGCGTCGGCATGGTACTTC. It codes for CASSYGRPGQASAWYF.

This chain joins TRBV11-3 and TRBJ1-1; 11 nucleotides agree with TRBD1. CDR1 is SGHNT and CDR2 is YENEEA in the germline V gene. The CDR3 length is 13 residues. J gave up 6 bases and V 8 bases, and 5 bases lay outside the gene matches. CDR3 sequence reads: CASGRGQGAEAFF. The CDR3 region has the DNA TGTGCCAGCGGCCGGGGACAGGGGGCTGAAGCTTTCTTT.

This chain joins TRBV9 and TRBJ1-1; no clear D gene. V gave up 0 bases and J gave up 0 bases, with 15 bases separating them. Germline V gene lookup returns CDR1 SGDLS and CDR2 YYNGEE. The CDR3 has 17 residues. CDR3 residues: CASSVVGQSGVNTEAFF. DNA for the CDR3: TGTGCCAGCAGCGTAGTAGGTCAGAGCGGGGTGAACACTGAAGCTTTCTTT.

The chain joins TRBV6-5 to TRBJ1-1; D not certain. The CDR3 loop spans 13 amino acids. Germline V gives CDR1 MNHEY, CDR2 SVGAGI. V was cut by 10 bases and J by 1 base, with 13 bases left in between. Here the CDR3 DNA reads TGTGCCACCGACTGGACGGGGAACACTGAAGCTTTCTTT. Amino acid sequence: CATDWTGNTEAFF.

The V and J genes are TRBV6-6 and TRBJ1-1, with D possibly TRBD1 on 6 matching bases. The CDR3 extends over 14 amino acids. The V and J ends lost 1 base and 4 bases respectively, with 10 bases between them. Germline-derived CDR1 and CDR2 are MNHNY and SVGAGI (reference sequence). The CDR3 loop is CASSYYREGTEAFF. CDR3 DNA: TGTGCCAGCAGTTACTACAGGGAGGGCACTGAAGCTTTCTTT.

There are a few counts of this clone. This sequence joins TRBV10-2 and TRBJ2-5; either TRBD1 or TRBD2 may supply D (5 bases each). CDR1 and CDR2 from the germline V gene are WSHSY and SAAADI. This CDR3 region has 14 residues. The V end was cut by 5 bases, the J end by 2 bases, with 12 bases between. The chain's CDR3 is CASSLSGQQETQYF. The DNA of the CDR3 is TGCGCCAGCAGTCTCAGCGGACAACAAGAGACCCAGTACTTC.

V usage is TRBV3-1 (or the pseudogene TRBV3-2) and J usage is TRBJ1-3; D is perhaps TRBD1 (5 bases). Trimming stripped 4 bases from V and 0 bases from J, with 10 bases between. Germline CDR1 LGHDT, CDR2 YNNKEL (reference sequence). The CDR3 length is 15 residues. As DNA, the CDR3 is TGTGCCAGCAGCCCGGGGACTTCCTCTGGAAACACCATATATTTT. Protein: CASSPGTSSGNTIYF.

The chain carries TRBV7-2 and TRBJ1-2; maybe TRBD1 (5 bases). This CDR3 is 15 amino acids long. The germline V gene has CDR1 SGHTA and CDR2 FQGNSA. V dropped 2 bases and J dropped 6 bases, with 16 bases sitting between them. The CDR3 sequence is CASSLRFGGVNGYTF. The CDR3 DNA reads TGTGCCAGCAGCTTACGCTTTGGAGGGGTTAATGGCTACACCTTC.

V and J are TRBV15 and TRBJ2-1; D uncertain. Germline CDR1 and CDR2: LNHNV and YYDKDF (reference sequence). The length of the CDR3 is 16 residues. The germline V and J ends were trimmed by 0 bases and 8 bases, with 17 bases remaining between them. The CDR3: CATSREKWFLADEQFF. DNA of the CDR3: TGTGCCACCAGCAGAGAGAAGTGGTTTTTAGCCGATGAGCAGTTCTTC.

The V gene is TRBV5-6, the J gene TRBJ2-1; D uncertain. The V end lost 3 bases, the J end lost 2 bases, and 9 bases lay between the germline ends. In germline, CDR1 is SGHDT, CDR2 YYEEEE. The CDR3 sequence is 14 residues long. CDR3 residues: CASSSGSTYNEQFF. CDR3 nucleotides: TGTGCCAGCAGCTCCGGGTCTACCTACAATGAGCAGTTCTTC.

This clone was observed a single time. The V and J genes are TRBV5-1 and TRBJ1-1; D gene unclear. V was shortened by 4 bases and J by 7 bases, with 17 bases between the two germline ends. Germline loops: CDR1 SGHRS, CDR2 YFSETQ. The CDR3 runs 14 residues. The CDR3 nucleotides are TGCGCCAGCAGCCACAACGGACCCCCAAATGAAGCTTTCTTT. It encodes CASSHNGPPNEAFF. The full variable domain, in which reference TRBV5-1 and TRBJ1-1 provide the parts outside the CDR3, is KAGVTQTPRYLIKTRGQQVTLSCSPISGHRSVSWYQQTPGQGLQFLFEYFSETQRNKGNFPGRFSGRQFSNSRSEMNVSTLELGDSALYLCASSHNGPPNEAFFGQGTRLTVV.

The rearrangement joins TRBV28 to TRBJ2-3; 9 nucleotides agree with TRBD1. This CDR3 comprises 15 residues. CDR1 and CDR2 from the germline V gene are MDHEN and SYDVKM. The junction had 8 bases not matched to a gene; V was cut back by 6 bases and J by 4 bases. DNA of the CDR3: TGTGCCAGCAGCCTTACAGGGGGCGCCCCAGATACGCAGTATTTT. This encodes CASSLTGGAPDTQYF.

This sequence joins TRBV27 and TRBJ1-1; 7 nucleotides align to TRBD1. V lost 6 bases, J lost 8 bases, and 9 bases stayed unmatched. The germline gives CDR1 MNHEY, CDR2 SMNVEV (reference sequence). The CDR3 is made up of 13 amino acids. The CDR3 bases are TGTGCCAGCAGATACGAGAGGGACAGAGAAGCTTTCTTT. Protein product: CASRYERDREAFF.

This clone has a single count. The chain links TRBV12-3 or TRBV12-4 to TRBJ2-3; D possibly corresponds to TRBD2 (6 bases). This CDR3 region has 13 residues. Trimming took 3 bases from V and 4 from J, leaving 8 bases between them. DNA for the CDR3: TGTGCCAGCAGTTTCGGGAGCTCAGATACGCAGTATTTT. It specifies CASSFGSSDTQYF.

This chain connects TRBV5-1 to TRBJ2-7; a possible D gene is TRBD2 (7 bases). The CDR3 runs to 14 residues. Trimming shortened V by 4 bases and J by 6 bases, and 17 bases separated the two germline ends. Germline V gene data show CDR1 as SGHRS and CDR2 as YFSETQ. The CDR3 DNA reads TGCGCCAGCAGCATGAGCGGGACAACCTCCGAGCAGTACTTC. Residues: CASSMSGTTSEQYF.

This chain uses TRBV18 with TRBJ2-7; the D is unclear. Germline V gene sequence: CDR1 KGHSH, CDR2 LQKENI. Trimming removed 2 bases at V and 7 bases at J, with 9 bases between. The CDR3 has 12 amino acids. The CDR3: CASSPSLLEQYF. CDR3 sequence (DNA): TGTGCCAGCTCACCAAGTCTATTAGAGCAGTACTTC.

V and J are TRBV4-2 and TRBJ2-3, with 10 nucleotides matching TRBD2. Germline CDR1 and CDR2: LGHNA and YNFKEQ. With 4 bases clipped from V and 0 bases from J, the junction kept 7 bases outside the gene matches. This CDR3 has 17 residues. The CDR3 region has the DNA TGTGCCAGCAGCCCAGTAGCGGGGGGTCCTAGCACAGATACGCAGTATTTT. Its protein is CASSPVAGGPSTDTQYF.

The rearrangement joins TRBV9 to TRBJ2-6, with unresolved D. The germline V and J ends were trimmed by 1 base and 0 bases, with 14 bases remaining between them. CDR1 and CDR2 from the germline V gene are SGDLS and YYNGEE. CDR3 length: 18 amino acids. The CDR3: CASSVLDEPISGANVLTF. For the CDR3, the DNA is TGTGCCAGCAGCGTACTGGACGAGCCGATCTCTGGGGCCAACGTCCTGACTTTC.

This sequence joins TRBV4-1 and TRBJ1-2; D is unresolved. The V gene lost 0 bases and the J gene lost 4 bases, with 12 bases spanning the gap. In germline, CDR1 is MGHRA, CDR2 YSYEKL. This CDR3 has 15 residues. The CDR3 DNA follows: TGCGCCAGCAGCCAAGATAGGTCGACCCTCTATGGCTACACCTTC. This codes for CASSQDRSTLYGYTF.